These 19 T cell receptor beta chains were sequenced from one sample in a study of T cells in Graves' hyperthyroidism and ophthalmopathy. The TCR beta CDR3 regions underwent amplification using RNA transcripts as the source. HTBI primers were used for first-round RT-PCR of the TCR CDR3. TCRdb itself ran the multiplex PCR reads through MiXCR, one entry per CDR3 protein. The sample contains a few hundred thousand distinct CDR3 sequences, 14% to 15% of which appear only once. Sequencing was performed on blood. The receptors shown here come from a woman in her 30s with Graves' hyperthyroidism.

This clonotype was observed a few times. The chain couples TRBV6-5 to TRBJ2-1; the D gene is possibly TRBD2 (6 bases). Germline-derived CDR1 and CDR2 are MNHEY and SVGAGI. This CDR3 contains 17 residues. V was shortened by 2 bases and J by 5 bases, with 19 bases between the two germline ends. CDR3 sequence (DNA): TGTGCCAGCAGTTACCCGAAACAATCGGGAGTGAACAATGAGCAGTTCTTC. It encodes CASSYPKQSGVNNEQFF.

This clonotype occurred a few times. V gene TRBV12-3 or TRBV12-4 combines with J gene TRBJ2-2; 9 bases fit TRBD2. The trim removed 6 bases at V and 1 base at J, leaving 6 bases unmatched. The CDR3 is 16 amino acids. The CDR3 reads CASSLRLAENTGELFF. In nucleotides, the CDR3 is TGTGCCAGCAGCCTAAGACTAGCGGAGAACACCGGGGAGCTGTTTTTT.

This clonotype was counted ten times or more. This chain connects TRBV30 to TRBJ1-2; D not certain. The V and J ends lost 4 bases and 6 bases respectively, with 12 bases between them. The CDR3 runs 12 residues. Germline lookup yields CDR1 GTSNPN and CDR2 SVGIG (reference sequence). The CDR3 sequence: CAWTRDLNGYTF. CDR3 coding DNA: TGTGCCTGGACACGGGATTTAAATGGCTACACCTTC.

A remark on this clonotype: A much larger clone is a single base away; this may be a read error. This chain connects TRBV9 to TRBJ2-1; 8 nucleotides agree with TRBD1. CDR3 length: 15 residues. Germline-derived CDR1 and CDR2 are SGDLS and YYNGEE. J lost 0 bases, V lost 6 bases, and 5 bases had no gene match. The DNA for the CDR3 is TGTGCCAGCAACTCCGGGACAGGCTCCTACAATGAGCAGTTCTTC. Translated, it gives CASNSGTGSYNEQFF.

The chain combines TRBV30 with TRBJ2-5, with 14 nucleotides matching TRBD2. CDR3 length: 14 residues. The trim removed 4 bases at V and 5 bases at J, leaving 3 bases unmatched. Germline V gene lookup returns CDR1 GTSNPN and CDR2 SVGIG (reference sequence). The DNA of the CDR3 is TGTGCCTGGATCAGACTAGCGGGAGGGGAGACCCAGTACTTC. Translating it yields CAWIRLAGGETQYF.

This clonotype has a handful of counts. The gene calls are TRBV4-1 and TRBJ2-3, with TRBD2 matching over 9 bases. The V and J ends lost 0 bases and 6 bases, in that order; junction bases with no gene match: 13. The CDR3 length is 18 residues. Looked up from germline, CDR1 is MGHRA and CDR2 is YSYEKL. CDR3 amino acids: CASSQEGGGGLAMDTQYF. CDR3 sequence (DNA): TGCGCCAGCAGCCAAGAAGGTGGAGGAGGACTAGCGATGGATACGCAGTATTTT.

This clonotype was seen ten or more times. The CDR3 nucleotides read TGCAGCCCTGTGAGGGCAGATACGCAGTATTTT. Translating it yields CSPVRADTQYF. The chain uses TRBV29-1 and TRBJ2-3, with D perhaps TRBD2 (5 bases). V shed 8 bases and J shed 4 bases, with 10 bases lying between them. CDR1 and CDR2 from the germline V gene are SQVTM and ANQGSEA. CDR3 length: 11 amino acids.

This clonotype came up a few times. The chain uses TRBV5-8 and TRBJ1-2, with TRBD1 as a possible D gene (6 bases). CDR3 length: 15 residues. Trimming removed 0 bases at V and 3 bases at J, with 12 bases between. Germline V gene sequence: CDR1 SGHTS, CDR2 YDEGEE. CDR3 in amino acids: CASSLGPGADYGYTF. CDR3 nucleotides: TGTGCCAGCAGCTTGGGCCCGGGGGCTGACTATGGCTACACCTTC.

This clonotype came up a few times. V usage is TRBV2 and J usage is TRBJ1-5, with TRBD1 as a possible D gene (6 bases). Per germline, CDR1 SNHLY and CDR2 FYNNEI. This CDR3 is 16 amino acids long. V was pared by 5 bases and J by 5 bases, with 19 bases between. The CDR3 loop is CASSSGQGTRYQPQHF. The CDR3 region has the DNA TGTGCCAGCAGTTCTGGGCAGGGGACCCGCTATCAGCCCCAGCATTTT.

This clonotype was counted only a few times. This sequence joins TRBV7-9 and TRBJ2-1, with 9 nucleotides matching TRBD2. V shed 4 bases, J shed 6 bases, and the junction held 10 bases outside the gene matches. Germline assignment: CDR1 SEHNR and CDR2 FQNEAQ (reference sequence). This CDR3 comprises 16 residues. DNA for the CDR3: TGTGCCAGCAGCTCAGCCGGGACTAGCTTTCCCAATGAGCAGTTCTTC. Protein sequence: CASSSAGTSFPNEQFF. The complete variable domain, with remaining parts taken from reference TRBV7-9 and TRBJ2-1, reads DTGVSQNPRHKITKRGQNVTFRCDPISEHNRLYWYRQTLGQGPEFLTYFQNEAQLEKSRLLSDRFSAERPKGSFSTLEIQRTEQGDSAMYLCASSSAGTSFPNEQFFGPGTRLTVL.

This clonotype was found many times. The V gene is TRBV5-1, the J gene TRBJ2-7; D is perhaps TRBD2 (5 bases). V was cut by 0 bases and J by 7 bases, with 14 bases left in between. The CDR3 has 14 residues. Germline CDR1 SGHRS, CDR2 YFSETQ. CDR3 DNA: TGCGCCAGCAGCTTGGCCCGGGGTCTGGGGGAGCAGTACTTC. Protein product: CASSLARGLGEQYF.

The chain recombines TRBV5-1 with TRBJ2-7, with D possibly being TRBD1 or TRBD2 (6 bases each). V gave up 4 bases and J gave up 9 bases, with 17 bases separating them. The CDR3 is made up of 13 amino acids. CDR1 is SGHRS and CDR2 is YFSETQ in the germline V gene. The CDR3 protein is CASSGGTKSPQYF. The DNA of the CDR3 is TGCGCCAGCAGCGGAGGGACAAAAAGCCCGCAGTACTTC.

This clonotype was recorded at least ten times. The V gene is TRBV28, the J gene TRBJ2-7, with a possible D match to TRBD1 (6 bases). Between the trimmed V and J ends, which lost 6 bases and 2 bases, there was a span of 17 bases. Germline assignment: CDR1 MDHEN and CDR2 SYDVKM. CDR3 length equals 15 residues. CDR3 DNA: TGTGCCAGCAGAAAAACCAGGGGTGGCGCCTACGAGCAGTACTTC. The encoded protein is CASRKTRGGAYEQYF.

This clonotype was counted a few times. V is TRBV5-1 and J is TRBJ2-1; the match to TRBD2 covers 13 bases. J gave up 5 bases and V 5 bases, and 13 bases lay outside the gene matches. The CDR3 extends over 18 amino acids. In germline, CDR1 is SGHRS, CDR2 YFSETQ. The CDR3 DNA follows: TGCGCCAGCAGTCGGCACTCCTTCGGGACTAGCGGGGACAATGAGCAGTTCTTC. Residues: CASSRHSFGTSGDNEQFF.

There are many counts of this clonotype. The CDR3: CASSLDATRPDTQYF. In DNA form, the CDR3 reads TGTGCCAGCAGCTTAGACGCGACTAGGCCCGATACGCAGTATTTT. The chain carries TRBV7-2 and TRBJ2-3; TRBD2 might be the D (6 bases). There are 15 residues in the CDR3. Looked up from germline, CDR1 is SGHTA and CDR2 is FQGNSA. V was cut by 1 base and J by 6 bases, with 14 bases left in between.

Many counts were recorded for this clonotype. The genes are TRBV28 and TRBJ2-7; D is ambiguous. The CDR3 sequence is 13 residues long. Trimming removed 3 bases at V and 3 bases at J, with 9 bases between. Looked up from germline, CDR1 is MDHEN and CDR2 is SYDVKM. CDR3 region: CASSFGLRYEQYF. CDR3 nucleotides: TGTGCCAGCAGTTTCGGTTTGCGCTACGAGCAGTACTTC.

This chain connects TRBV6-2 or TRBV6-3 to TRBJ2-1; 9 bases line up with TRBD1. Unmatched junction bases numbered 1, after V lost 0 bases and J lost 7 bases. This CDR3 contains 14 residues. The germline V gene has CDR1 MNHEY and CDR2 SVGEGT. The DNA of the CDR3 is TGTGCCAGCAGTTACTCGGGACAGGGTAATGAGCAGTTCTTC. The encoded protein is CASSYSGQGNEQFF.

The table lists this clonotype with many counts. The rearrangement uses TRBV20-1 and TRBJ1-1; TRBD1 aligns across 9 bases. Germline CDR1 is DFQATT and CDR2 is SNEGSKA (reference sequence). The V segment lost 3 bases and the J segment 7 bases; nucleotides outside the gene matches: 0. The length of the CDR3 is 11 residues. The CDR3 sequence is CSARTGGEAFF. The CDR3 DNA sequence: TGCAGTGCTAGGACAGGGGGTGAAGCTTTCTTT.

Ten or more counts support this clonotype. CDR3 DNA: TGTGCCAGTAGTAGGGGACATCTTAAAGAGACCCAGTACTTC. Protein: CASSRGHLKETQYF. The chain employs TRBV19 and TRBJ2-5; TRBD1 might be the D (6 bases). V lost 4 bases and J lost 3, with 12 bases in between. The length of the CDR3 is 14 residues. Germline CDR1 reads LNHDA; CDR2 reads SQIVND (reference sequence).